This TCR beta chain derives from a study of blood T cell repertoires in COVID-19. Study background: The United States, Italy and Spain supplied acute and convalescent COVID-19 samples. In each case, the material was cDNA or gDNA derived from T cells, B-cell-depleted T cells, or PBMCs.

In the authors' workflow: Amplification of reference gene primers was used by the study to estimate nucleated cell counts. The method was immunoSEQ multiplex PCR; TCRdb's version includes in-frame clones alone and lacks a portion of them. V and J calls and clone size follow that table, whereas D and trimming were derived from the DNA. The sample lists about 75,000 clones; around 88% were seen once. Germline-derived CDR1 and CDR2 are MGHDK and SYGVNS. The CDR3 is made up of 14 amino acids. V was cut by 1 base and J by 10 bases, with 11 bases left in between. As to this clone: Additional DNA sequences in this sample encode the identical CDR3.

In Seattle, patients joined the study during active infection and were tracked longitudinally. Sequencing was done on a sample of peripheral blood. The rearrangement links TRBV25-1 to TRBJ1-6; D gene ambiguous. The receptor's source is an elderly man with COVID-19, enrolled during active disease. CDR3 sequence (DNA): TGTGCCAGCAGTGAATGGCGGGAACGCTCACCCCTCCACTTT. This gives the protein CASSEWRERSPLHF.